Following are 2 T cell receptor beta chains from one sample sequenced in a study of T cell responses to AZD1222 COVID-19 vaccine. Profiled with immunoSEQ multiplex PCR; TCRdb holds only in-frame clones, not every one. Of around 84,000 clones listed, approximately 90% are singletons. Sequencing was performed on peripheral blood, taken on day 0 of MenACWY control vaccination. The receptors were sampled from an adult in good health.

The chain couples TRBV10-3 to TRBJ2-7; D is perhaps TRBD2 (5 bases). Germline assignment: CDR1 ENHRY and CDR2 SYGVKD. The CDR3 is 14 amino acids. Trimming stripped 2 bases from V and 0 bases from J, with 8 bases between. The CDR3 loop reads CAISERESSYEQYF. DNA for the CDR3: TGTGCCATCAGTGAGCGGGAAAGCTCCTACGAGCAGTACTTC.

The chain carries TRBV3-1 (or the pseudogene TRBV3-2) and TRBJ1-2; 7 positions agree with TRBD1. The CDR3 loop spans 15 amino acids. Germline-derived CDR1 and CDR2 are LGHDT and YNNKEL (reference sequence). Losses at the gene ends were 4 bases for V and 4 bases for J; bases not matched to a gene: 9. The DNA for the CDR3 is TGTGCCAGCAGCCCTCCGGGACAGACCTTCTATGGCTACACCTTC. Translated: CASSPPGQTFYGYTF.